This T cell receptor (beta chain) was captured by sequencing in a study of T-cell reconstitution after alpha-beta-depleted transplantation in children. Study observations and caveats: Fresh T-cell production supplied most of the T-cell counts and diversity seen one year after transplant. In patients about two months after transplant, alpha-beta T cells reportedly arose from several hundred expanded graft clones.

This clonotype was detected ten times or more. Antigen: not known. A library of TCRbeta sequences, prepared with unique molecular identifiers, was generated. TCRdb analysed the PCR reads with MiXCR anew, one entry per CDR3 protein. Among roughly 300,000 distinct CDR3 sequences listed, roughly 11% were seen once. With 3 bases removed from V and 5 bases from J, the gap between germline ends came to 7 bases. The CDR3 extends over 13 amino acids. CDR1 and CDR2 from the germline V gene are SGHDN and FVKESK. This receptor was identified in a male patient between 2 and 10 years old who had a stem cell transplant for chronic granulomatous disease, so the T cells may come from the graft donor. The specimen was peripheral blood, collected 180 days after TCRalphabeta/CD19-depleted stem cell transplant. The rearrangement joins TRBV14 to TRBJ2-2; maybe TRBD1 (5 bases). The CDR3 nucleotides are TGTGCCAGCAGCCAGACAGCGACCGGGGAGCTGTTTTTT. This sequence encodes CASSQTATGELFF.